These 11 T cell receptor beta chains were sequenced from one sample in a study of shared clonotypes between healthy human individuals. The repertoire was sequenced with immunoSEQ multiplex PCR; TCRdb's copy has only in-frame clones and lacks some. The sample yields 450,000 to 600,000 clones, 70% to 80% seen once. Sequenced input: PBMCs. These receptors were taken from a middle-aged woman in good health. Some clones in this sample may be carry-over from other donors' samples.

At least ten counts were recorded for this clone. This chain connects TRBV7-3 to TRBJ2-3; 7 nucleotides agree with TRBD1. V gave up 1 base and J gave up 2 bases; unmatched junction bases: 3. Germline V CDR1 and CDR2: SGHTA, FQGTGA. The CDR3 is 15 residues long. In DNA form, the CDR3 reads TGTGCCAGCAGCTTAAGAGGGGGCGACACAGATACGCAGTATTTT. Translating it yields CASSLRGGDTDTQYF.

This clone was observed a single time. This rearrangement joins TRBV5-5 to TRBJ2-1; D is undetermined. The CDR3 is 12 residues long. Trimming removed 2 bases at V and 6 bases at J, with 6 bases between. CDR1 is SGHKS and CDR2 is YYEKEE in the germline V gene (reference sequence). As DNA, the CDR3 is TGTGCCAGCAGCTTCCAGCGCAATGAGCAGTTCTTC. Translation: CASSFQRNEQFF.

The chain recombines TRBV5-1 with TRBJ1-1; 9 bases align to TRBD1. Losses at the gene ends were 3 bases for V and 10 bases for J; bases not matched to a gene: 7. The CDR3 consists of 13 residues. Germline-derived CDR1 and CDR2 are SGHRS and YFSETQ. As DNA, the CDR3 is TGCGCCAGCAGCTGGGAATTGGGACAGGGAGCTTTCTTT. Translation: CASSWELGQGAFF. The whole variable domain, filled in from reference TRBV5-1 and TRBJ1-1, reads KAGVTQTPRYLIKTRGQQVTLSCSPISGHRSVSWYQQTPGQGLQFLFEYFSETQRNKGNFPGRFSGRQFSNSRSEMNVSTLELGDSALYLCASSWELGQGAFFGQGTRLTVV.

The genes are TRBV4-1 and TRBJ1-1; TRBD1 matches 10 bases. Germline values: CDR1 MGHRA, CDR2 YSYEKL. This CDR3 comprises 16 residues. The junction had 9 bases not matched to a gene; V was cut back by 3 bases and J by 5 bases. This chain's CDR3 is CASSQVGTGVVTEAFF. The CDR3, as DNA: TGCGCCAGCAGCCAGGTGGGGACAGGGGTGGTTACTGAAGCTTTCTTT.

The CDR3 loop is CAISGVGQGGYEQYF. CDR3 DNA sequence: TGTGCCATCAGTGGAGTGGGACAGGGTGGGTACGAGCAGTACTTC. This chain links TRBV10-3 with TRBJ2-7, with TRBD1 identical over 9 bases. The V gene's germline CDR1 is ENHRY and CDR2 SYGVKD. J lost 4 bases, V lost 4 bases, and 8 bases had no gene match. CDR3 length equals 15 residues.

The chain uses TRBV7-3 and TRBJ2-7; TRBD2 is a possible D gene (5 bases). Trimming shortened V by 2 bases and J by 0 bases, and 11 bases separated the two germline ends. The CDR3 sequence is 15 residues long. The germline gives CDR1 SGHTA, CDR2 FQGTGA. CDR3 amino acids: CASSLFAGPSYEQYF. In DNA form, the CDR3 reads TGTGCCAGCAGCTTATTCGCGGGCCCCTCCTACGAGCAGTACTTC.

This clone occurred once. Additional DNA sequences in this sample encode the identical CDR3. The chain combines TRBV11-2 with TRBJ2-3; D gene unclear. In germline, CDR1 is SGHAT, CDR2 FQNNGV. The CDR3 is 14 amino acids. The V gene lost 3 bases and the J gene lost 0 bases, with 7 bases spanning the gap. For the CDR3, the DNA is TGTGCCAGCAGCTTTAGTGGAAGCACAGATACGCAGTATTTT. Translating gives CASSFSGSTDTQYF.

The chain combines TRBV19 with TRBJ2-3; D is perhaps TRBD2 (6 bases). Trimming took off 10 bases at V and 4 bases at J, with 18 bases between the two ends. CDR3 length equals 14 residues. Germline values: CDR1 LNHDA, CDR2 SQIVND (reference sequence). Here the CDR3 DNA reads TGTGCCACCCAAGGGAGGAGCCAAGCAGATACGCAGTATTTT. Residues: CATQGRSQADTQYF.

V and J are TRBV4-3 and TRBJ1-4; D is perhaps TRBD1 (5 bases). With 0 bases removed from V and 7 bases from J, the gap between germline ends came to 15 bases. The germline V gene has CDR1 LGHNA and CDR2 YSLEER. This CDR3 is 16 amino acids long. The CDR3 region has the DNA TGCGCCAGCAGCCAAGATGGGGCCGGAGGAGGTGAAAAACTGTTTTTT. It specifies CASSQDGAGGGEKLFF.

Written as DNA, the CDR3 is TGTGCCAGCAGCTCTGGGGCCTACGAGCAGTACTTC. This sequence encodes CASSSGAYEQYF. The gene calls are TRBV7-2 and TRBJ2-7; D is uncertain. V was cut by 4 bases and J by 2 bases, with 6 bases left in between. Germline assignment: CDR1 SGHTA and CDR2 FQGNSA. The CDR3 covers 12 residues.

The chain uses TRBV25-1 and TRBJ2-1; D is ambiguous. From germline, CDR1 is MGHDK and CDR2 SYGVNS. V was cut by 4 bases and J by 13 bases, with 14 bases left in between. The CDR3 consists of 12 residues. The CDR3 DNA reads as TGTGCCAGCAGTGGAGTGGTCACAGCACAGTTCTTC. Translated: CASSGVVTAQFF.